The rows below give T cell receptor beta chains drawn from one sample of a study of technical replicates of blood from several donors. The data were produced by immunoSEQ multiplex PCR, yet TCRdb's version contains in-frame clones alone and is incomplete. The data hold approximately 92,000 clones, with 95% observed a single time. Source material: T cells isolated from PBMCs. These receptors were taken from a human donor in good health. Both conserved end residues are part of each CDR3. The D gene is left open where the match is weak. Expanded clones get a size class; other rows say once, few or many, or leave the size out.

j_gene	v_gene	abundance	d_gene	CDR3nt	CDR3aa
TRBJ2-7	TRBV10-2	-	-	TGCGCCAGCAGTGACGAGATGACAGTCTTCGAGCAGTACTTC	CASSDEMTVFEQYF
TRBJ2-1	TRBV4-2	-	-	TGTGCCAGCAGCCAAGCGGCTGGCCTTGGAGACAATGAGCAGTTCTTC	CASSQAAGLGDNEQFF
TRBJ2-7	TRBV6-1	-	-	TGTGCCAGCAGTGAATGGCTAGGGCAGTACTTC	CASSEWLGQYF
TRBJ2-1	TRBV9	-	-	TGTGCCAGCAGCGTAGAAGAGGGTGGCTACAATGAGCAGTTCTTC	CASSVEEGGYNEQFF
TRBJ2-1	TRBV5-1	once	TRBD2	TGCGCCAGCAGCTTGGTCGGGACTAGCGTCAATGAGCAGTTCTTC	CASSLVGTSVNEQFF
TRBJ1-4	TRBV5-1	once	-	TGCGCCAGCAGCTTGGGAGTGGTTACGGGGGGTATCAGCGAAAAACTGTTTTTT	CASSLGVVTGGISEKLFF
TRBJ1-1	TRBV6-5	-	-	TGTGCCAGCACCCCTTGGGGGGAGGGAGCTGAAGCTTTCTTT	CASTPWGEGAEAFF
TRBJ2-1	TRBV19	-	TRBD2	TGTGCCAGTAGGGGGCTAGCGGGGTACAATGAGCAGTTCTTC	CASRGLAGYNEQFF
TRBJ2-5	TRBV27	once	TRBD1	TGTGCCAGCAGTCCGATCGACAGGGTTGAGACCCAGTACTTC	CASSPIDRVETQYF
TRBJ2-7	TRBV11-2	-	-	TGTGCCAGCAGCTTACCACGGGGACTTTGGACCTACGAGCAGTACTTC	CASSLPRGLWTYEQYF
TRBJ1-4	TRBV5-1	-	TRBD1	TGCGCCAGCAGCTTGTCACAGGGGGAGGGCGAAAAACTGTTTTTT	CASSLSQGEGEKLFF
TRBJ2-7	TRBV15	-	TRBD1	TGTGCCACCAGCAGAGATTTTGGACAGGGAGAGCAGTACTTC	CATSRDFGQGEQYF
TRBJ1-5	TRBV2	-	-	TGTGCCAGCAGTGTAGAGGTTGGGGGGAGACAGCCCCAGCATTTT	CASSVEVGGRQPQHF
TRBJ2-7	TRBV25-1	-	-	TGTGCCAGCAGTGATAGCAGATCCTACGAGCAGTACTTC	CASSDSRSYEQYF
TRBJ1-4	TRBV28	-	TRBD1	TGTGCCAGCAGTTATCAGACAGGGGTGGAACCTAATGAAAAACTGTTTTTT	CASSYQTGVEPNEKLFF
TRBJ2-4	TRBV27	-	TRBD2	TGTGCCAGCAGTCCGACCTTAGCGGGGGGTCCCAAAAACATTCAGTACTTC	CASSPTLAGGPKNIQYF
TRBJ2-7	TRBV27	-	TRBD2	TGTGCCAGCAGTTTACGTCCCGCGGGAGCTGGTGGAGAGCAGTACTTC	CASSLRPAGAGGEQYF
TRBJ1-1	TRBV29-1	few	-	TGCAGCGTCAGGGTCGGGAACACTGAAGCTTTCTTT	CSVRVGNTEAFF
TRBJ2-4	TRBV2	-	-	TGTGCCAGCCTCGGAAGAGGGCAAAACATTCAGTACTTC	CASLGRGQNIQYF
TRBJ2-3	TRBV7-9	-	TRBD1	TGTGCCAGCAGCATTATGGGACAGGGGGCGGTAGATACGCAGTATTTT	CASSIMGQGAVDTQYF
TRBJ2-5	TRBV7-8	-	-	TGTGCCAGCAGCTCAGGGTGGGGAGGACAAGAGACCCAGTACTTC	CASSSGWGGQETQYF
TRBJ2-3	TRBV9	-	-	TGTGCCAGCAGCGTAGCTAGACTTGATACGCAGTATTTT	CASSVARLDTQYF
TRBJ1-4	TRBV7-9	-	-	TGTGCCAGCAGCCTCGGACAGCTTAATGAAAAACTGTTTTTT	CASSLGQLNEKLFF
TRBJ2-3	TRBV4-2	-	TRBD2	TGTGCCAGCAGCACTACTAGCGGGAAAGCAGATACGCAGTATTTT	CASSTTSGKADTQYF
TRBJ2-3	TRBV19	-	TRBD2	TGTGCCAGTAGTATCCGCGGGACTAGCTACAACCCCCTTGGTACAGATACGCAGTATTTT	CASSIRGTSYNPLGTDTQYF
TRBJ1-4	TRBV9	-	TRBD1	TGTGCCAGCAGCGCTCGGACAGGGGAAGGGGCAACTAATGAAAAACTGTTTTTT	CASSARTGEGATNEKLFF
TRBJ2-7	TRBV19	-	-	TGTGCCAGTAGTATAGTGCACGGAGAATACGAGCAGTACTTC	CASSIVHGEYEQYF
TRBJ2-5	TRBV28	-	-	TGTGCCGCCCATTCCGGGAACAGTTTCGGAGAGACCCAGTACTTC	CAAHSGNSFGETQYF
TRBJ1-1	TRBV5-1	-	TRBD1	TGCGCCAGCAGCACCGGGACAGGAGGTATGGCTGAAGCTTTCTTT	CASSTGTGGMAEAFF
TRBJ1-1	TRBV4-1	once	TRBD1	TGCGCCAGCAGCGCCCAGGGACAGCCGACTGAAGCTTTCTTT	CASSAQGQPTEAFF
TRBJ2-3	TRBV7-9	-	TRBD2	TGTGCCAGCAGCGTCCCTACTAGCGGGGGGCCCACAGATACGCAGTATTTT	CASSVPTSGGPTDTQYF
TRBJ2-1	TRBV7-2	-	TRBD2	TGTGCCAGCAGCTTAAGCCTAACGACTAGCGGAGACAATGAGCAGTTCTTC	CASSLSLTTSGDNEQFF
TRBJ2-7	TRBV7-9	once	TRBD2	TGTGCCAGCAGCCGGGGACTAGCGGGAGGGCCCCGCTACGAGCAGTACTTC	CASSRGLAGGPRYEQYF
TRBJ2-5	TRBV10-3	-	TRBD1	TGTGCCATCAGTGAGACAGGGGCTCAAGAGACCCAGTACTTC	CAISETGAQETQYF
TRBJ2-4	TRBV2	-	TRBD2	TGTGCCAGCAGGCAACCGGGACTAGCGGGGAAAAACATTCAGTACTTC	CASRQPGLAGKNIQYF
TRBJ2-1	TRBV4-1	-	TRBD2	TGCGCCAGCAGCCAAGGCACCGGGACTAGCGGCCAACCCTACAATGAGCAGTTCTTC	CASSQGTGTSGQPYNEQFF
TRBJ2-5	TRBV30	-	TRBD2	TGTGCCTGGAGCACGGGACTAGCGGAGACCCAGTACTTC	CAWSTGLAETQYF
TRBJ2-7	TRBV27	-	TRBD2	TGTGCCAGCAGTTTCTCCGGGACTAGCATACATCGGGGCTACGAGCAGTACTTC	CASSFSGTSIHRGYEQYF
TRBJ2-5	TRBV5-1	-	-	TGCGCCAGCAGTAGCAACCAAGAGACCCAGTACTTC	CASSSNQETQYF
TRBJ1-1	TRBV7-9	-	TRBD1	TGTGCCAGCAGCTTGACAGGGGACACTGAAGCTTTCTTT	CASSLTGDTEAFF
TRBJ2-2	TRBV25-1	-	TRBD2	TGTGCCAGCAAATCGGCGGGAGGGACCACCGGGGAGCTGTTTTTT	CASKSAGGTTGELFF
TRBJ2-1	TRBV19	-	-	TGTGCCAGTAGTATAGCGTACTCCTACAATGAGCAGTTCTTC	CASSIAYSYNEQFF
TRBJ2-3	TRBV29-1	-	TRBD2	TGCAGCGTCGGCCTAGCGGGGGCGCGAGATACGCAGTATTTT	CSVGLAGARDTQYF
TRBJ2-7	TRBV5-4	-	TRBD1	TGTGCCAGCAGCTCCAGGACAGGGGGGGACGAGCAGTACTTC	CASSSRTGGDEQYF
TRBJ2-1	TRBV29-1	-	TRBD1	TGCAGCGTCCCTCCAGGGGGCTTTACAGACAATGAGCAGTTCTTC	CSVPPGGFTDNEQFF
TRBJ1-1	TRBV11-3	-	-	TGTGCCAGCAGCTTAGGCGGACTTCCGAAAGCTTTCTTT	CASSLGGLPKAFF
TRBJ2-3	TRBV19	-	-	TGTGCCAGTAGTGTCGGACTGACTATCACAGATATGCAGTATTTT	CASSVGLTITDMQYF
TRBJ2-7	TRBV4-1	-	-	TGCGCCAGCAGCCAAGTGGCGGGCCTAGCCTACGAGCAGTACTTC	CASSQVAGLAYEQYF
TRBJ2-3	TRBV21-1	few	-	TGTGCCAGCAGCATAGGGTGCGGAACTAGCGGCACAGATACGCAGTATTTT	CASSIGCGTSGTDTQYF
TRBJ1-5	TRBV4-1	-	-	TGCGCCAGCAGCCAGTACAGGTCGGAGCCCCAGCATTTT	CASSQYRSEPQHF
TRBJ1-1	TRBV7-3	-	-	TGTGCCAGCAGCCTAGCTCGGGGTAACACTGAAGCTTTCTTT	CASSLARGNTEAFF
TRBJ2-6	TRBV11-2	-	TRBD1	TGTGCCAGCACCCACGGGACAGGGGTATTCGCTGGGGCCAACGTCCTGACTTTC	CASTHGTGVFAGANVLTF
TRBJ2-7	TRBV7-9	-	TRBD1	TGTGCCAGCAGCCCTCCGGGGACAGGGCCCGCCTACGAGCAGTACTTC	CASSPPGTGPAYEQYF
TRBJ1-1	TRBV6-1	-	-	TGTGCCAGCAGTGATTACCTTACAGGGTACGGCCCTGAAGCTTTCTTT	CASSDYLTGYGPEAFF
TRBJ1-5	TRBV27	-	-	TGTGCCAGCAGGAAAGAGGCAGGGGCTAGCAATCAGCCCCAGCATTTT	CASRKEAGASNQPQHF